The rows below give T cell receptor beta chains drawn from one sample of a study of CD8+ T cells in alopecia areata. Data came from immunoSEQ multiplex PCR; TCRdb stores just in-frame clones and leaves some out. The table includes 180,000 or so clones, about 54% detected once. The source material was CD4+ T cells sorted from blood, sampled at roughly week 58, from a patient treated with tofacitinib. These receptors all come from a human donor with alopecia areata. The conserved cysteine and the conserved F or W are not part of the CDR3 here. Size values are once, few and many counts, or a class for expanded clones, and some rows have none.

J gene | V gene | clone size | CDR3 protein
TRBJ1-2 | TRBV10-3 | . | AISDYVGGYT
TRBJ2-3 | TRBV29-1 | . | SVLPTVRSTDTQY
TRBJ2-1 | TRBV5-6 | . | ASSPPAGREQF
TRBJ1-6 | TRBV6-6 | . | ASRSQGSSGNSPLH
TRBJ1-2 | TRBV2 | . | ASSSRDQGGYT
TRBJ2-3 | TRBV11-1 | . | ASRHKVRAGTTTDTQY
TRBJ1-2 | TRBV9 | . | ASSKPGKGYGYT
TRBJ1-1 | TRBV18 | once | ASSQANGNTEAF
TRBJ2-5 | TRBV18 | . | ASSPLRGFENQY
TRBJ2-1 | TRBV6-5 | . | ASIPAGDRGKEQF
TRBJ1-2 | TRBV4-3 | . | ASSQGSSNYGYT
TRBJ2-1 | TRBV6-1 | . | ASSALADYNEQF
TRBJ1-1 | TRBV9 | few | ASSVGAEAF
TRBJ2-2 | TRBV30 | . | AWSRLAVTGELF
TRBJ2-5 | TRBV30 | . | AWSPGQETQY
TRBJ1-6 | TRBV5-1 | . | ASSPRDNEGSPLH
TRBJ2-2 | TRBV5-1 | . | ASLPQAANTGELF
TRBJ2-7 | TRBV29-1 | few | SVGSRATSEQY
TRBJ2-3 | TRBV2 | . | ASSEPSPITDTQY
TRBJ1-1 | TRBV19 | once | ASSIKDGNRAF
TRBJ1-6 | TRBV27 | . | ASSSGGRGGSPLH
TRBJ2-7 | TRBV6-1 | many | ASSRDRGYEQY
TRBJ1-1 | TRBV15 | few | ATSSDRDTEAF
TRBJ1-2 | TRBV5-1 | few | ASSFGTFYGYT
TRBJ1-1 | TRBV7-6 | . | ASSPAEGTGTEAF
TRBJ2-3 | TRBV6-1 | . | ASGSGGENTQY
TRBJ2-2 | TRBV4-1 | . | ASSQGTVGTGELF
TRBJ1-2 | TRBV30 | . | AWNPQGFNYGYT
TRBJ2-3 | TRBV5-6 | . | ASSLVGTDTQY
TRBJ2-3 | TRBV9 | few | ASSLAGNTDTQY
TRBJ2-3 | TRBV15 | few | ATSSVLRGVTDTQY
TRBJ2-5 | TRBV29-1 | . | SVEGLSETQY
TRBJ2-5 | TRBV29-1 | . | SVEVGTGDRETQY
TRBJ2-7 | TRBV5-1 | . | ASSLRPGVEQY
TRBJ1-2 | TRBV2 | few | ASIEQGSYGYT
TRBJ2-7 | TRBV12-5 | . | ASGPPGPGAIYEQY
TRBJ2-3 | TRBV4-1 | . | ASSRVAGGPVDTQY
TRBJ1-3 | TRBV15 | . | ATSRSGNTIY
TRBJ1-2 | TRBV25-1 | . | ASSEYRGDRNLYGYT